The 11 T cell receptor beta chains reported below all come from one sample, sequenced in a study of breast tumors, draining lymph nodes, adjacent tissues. TCRdb used MiXCR to reprocess the multiplex PCR reads, holding one entry per CDR3 protein. The repertoire has 17,000 or so distinct CDR3 sequences, about 60% of them found once; the top ten carry 15% to 25%. The sample consisted of tumor-adjacent breast tissue. All receptors come from a female donor with breast cancer. Some clones in this sample may be carry-over from other donors' samples.

In its sample, this clonotype was seen many times. V is TRBV27 and J is TRBJ2-1; 7 bases match TRBD1. Germline V gives CDR1 MNHEY, CDR2 SMNVEV (reference sequence). The CDR3 is 15 amino acids. V shed 6 bases and J 7 bases; nucleotides not matched to a gene: 12. The CDR3 is CASRENRDSHNEQFF. The CDR3 bases are TGTGCCAGCAGAGAGAATCGGGACAGCCATAATGAGCAGTTCTTC.

Many counts were recorded for this clonotype. A read error may be the cause here, since a much bigger clone is one base away. This chain connects TRBV5-8 to TRBJ2-5; D is possibly TRBD1 or TRBD2 (6 bases each). V lost 4 bases to trimming and J lost 4 bases, with 11 bases between them. This CDR3 spans 13 amino acids. Germline values: CDR1 SGHTS, CDR2 YDEGEE. The CDR3 region has the DNA TGTGCCAGCAGCAGGGGGGACCCAGAGACCCAGTACTTC. This translates into CASSRGDPETQYF.

This clonotype is judged medium-sized (0.01 to 0.1%). CDR3 loop: CASSYNRGNSPLHF. DNA of the CDR3: TGTGCCAGCAGTTACAACAGGGGTAATTCACCCCTCCACTTT. The rearrangement links TRBV6-5 to TRBJ1-6, with 7 bases that match TRBD1. Germline V CDR1 and CDR2: MNHEY, SVGAGI. Unmatched junction bases numbered 1, after V lost 2 bases and J lost 6 bases. There are 14 residues in the CDR3.

By share of the sample, this clonotype is medium-sized. The chain has TRBV6-6 and TRBJ1-2; 11 nucleotides agree with TRBD1. Germline V gene sequence: CDR1 MNHNY, CDR2 SVGAGI (reference sequence). CDR3 size: 14 residues. Trimming at V came to 5 bases and at J to 8 bases, leaving 7 bases not matched to a gene. The CDR3 nucleotides read TGTGCCAGCAGTCGAGGACAGGGGGCGTTCGGCTACACCTTC. Protein sequence: CASSRGQGAFGYTF.

The rearrangement links TRBV15 to TRBJ2-1; D may correspond to TRBD1 or TRBD2 (5 bases each). Germline V gene lookup returns CDR1 LNHNV and CDR2 YYDKDF (reference sequence). V lost 2 bases to trimming and J lost 6 bases, with 11 bases between them. The CDR3 consists of 14 residues. In nucleotides, the CDR3 is TGTGCCACCAGCAGAACGAGGGACGGCAATGAGCAGTTCTTC. Its translation is CATSRTRDGNEQFF.

This chain links TRBV11-2 with TRBJ1-4; perhaps TRBD1 as D (5 bases). The germline V gene has CDR1 SGHAT and CDR2 FQNNGV. This CDR3 is 11 amino acids long. Trimming cost V 3 bases and J 14 bases, with 10 bases left between them. CDR3: CASSLGTRLFF. CDR3 sequence (DNA): TGTGCCAGCAGCTTGGGGACCCGTCTGTTTTTT.

As regards this clonotype: At one boundary the junction diverges from the germline segment, which might be a read error. The V and J genes are TRBV19 and TRBJ2-6; 9 positions agree with TRBD2. Germline CDR1 reads LNHDA; CDR2 reads SQIVND (reference sequence). The CDR3 runs to 17 residues. The CDR3 loop reads CASTGLAGTDGANILTF. CDR3 coding DNA: TGTGCCAGTACGGGCCTAGCGGGAACTGATGGGGCCAACATCCTGACTTTC. The full variable domain, with the rest looked up from reference TRBV19 and TRBJ2-6, is DGGITQSPKYLFRKEGQNVTLSCEQNLNHDAMYWYRQDPGQGLRLIYYSQIVNDFQKGDIAEGYSVSREKKESFPLTVTSAQKNPTAFYLCASTGLAGTDGANILTFGAGSRLTVL.

The rearrangement uses TRBV4-1 and TRBJ2-3; D is ambiguous. Trimming took 1 base from V and 0 from J, leaving 5 bases between them. The CDR3 contains 14 residues. The germline V gene encodes CDR1 MGHRA and CDR2 YSYEKL. CDR3 protein: CASSQVVSTDTQYF. CDR3 bases: TGCGCCAGCAGCCAAGTAGTTAGCACAGATACGCAGTATTTT.

The V call is TRBV10-3, the J call TRBJ1-2; D may be TRBD1 (6 bases). Looked up from germline, CDR1 is ENHRY and CDR2 is SYGVKD. The CDR3 runs to 14 residues. V was shortened by 1 base and J by 5 bases, with 11 bases between the two germline ends. CDR3 coding DNA: TGTGCCATCAGTGAGTACAGGGATACTTATGGCTACACCTTC. Its protein product is CAISEYRDTYGYTF.

The chain combines TRBV5-1 with TRBJ2-6, with D possibly being TRBD2 (5 bases). This CDR3 region has 15 residues. Deletions cut 4 bases from V and 0 bases from J, with 8 bases between. Germline V lookup: CDR1 SGHRS, CDR2 YFSETQ. This CDR3 is CASSREISGANVLTF. CDR3 coding DNA: TGCGCCAGCAGCCGGGAAATCTCTGGGGCCAACGTCCTGACTTTC.

The chain recombines TRBV4-3 with TRBJ1-2, with D possibly TRBD1 on 6 matching bases. Deletions cut 0 bases from V and 3 bases from J, with 11 bases between. CDR1 and CDR2 from the germline V gene are LGHNA and YSLEER. The CDR3 is 15 amino acids. CDR3 in amino acids: CASSQDGRTDYGYTF. CDR3 sequence (DNA): TGCGCCAGCAGCCAAGACGGACGGACAGACTATGGCTACACCTTC.